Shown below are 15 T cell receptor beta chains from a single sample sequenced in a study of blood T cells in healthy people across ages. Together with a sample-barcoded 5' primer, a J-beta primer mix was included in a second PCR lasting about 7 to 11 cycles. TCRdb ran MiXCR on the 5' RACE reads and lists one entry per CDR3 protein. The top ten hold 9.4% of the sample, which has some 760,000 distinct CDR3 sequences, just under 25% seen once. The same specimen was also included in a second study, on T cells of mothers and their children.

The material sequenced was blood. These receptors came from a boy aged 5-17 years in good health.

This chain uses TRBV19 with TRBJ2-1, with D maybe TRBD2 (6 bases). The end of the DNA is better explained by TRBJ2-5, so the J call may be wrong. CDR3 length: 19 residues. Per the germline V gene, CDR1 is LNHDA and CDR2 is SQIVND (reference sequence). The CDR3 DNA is TGTGCCAGTAGTATAAGGCTGTATGAGGACGGAGGGGTCCAGGAGACCCAGTACTTC. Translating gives CASSIRLYEDGGVQETQYF.

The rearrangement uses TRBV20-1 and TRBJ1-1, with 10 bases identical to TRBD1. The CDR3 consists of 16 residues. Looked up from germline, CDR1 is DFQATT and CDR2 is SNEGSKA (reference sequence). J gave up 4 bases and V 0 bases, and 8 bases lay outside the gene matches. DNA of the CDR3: TGCAGTGCTAGAGATCCGACAGGGGGCGGTGGCACTGAAGCTTTCTTT. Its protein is CSARDPTGGGGTEAFF.

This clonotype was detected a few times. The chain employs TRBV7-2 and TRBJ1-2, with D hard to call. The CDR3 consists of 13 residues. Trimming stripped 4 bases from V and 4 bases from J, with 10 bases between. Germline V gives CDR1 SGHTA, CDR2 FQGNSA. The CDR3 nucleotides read TGTGCCAGCAGCTCATCGGAGATCTATGGCTACACCTTC. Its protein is CASSSSEIYGYTF.

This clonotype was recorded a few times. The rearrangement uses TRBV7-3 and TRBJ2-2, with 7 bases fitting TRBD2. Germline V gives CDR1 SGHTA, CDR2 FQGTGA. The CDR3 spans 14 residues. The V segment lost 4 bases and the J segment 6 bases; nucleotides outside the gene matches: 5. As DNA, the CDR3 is TGTGCCAGCAGCTCGACTAGCAAGTCCGGGGAGCTGTTTTTT. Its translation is CASSSTSKSGELFF.

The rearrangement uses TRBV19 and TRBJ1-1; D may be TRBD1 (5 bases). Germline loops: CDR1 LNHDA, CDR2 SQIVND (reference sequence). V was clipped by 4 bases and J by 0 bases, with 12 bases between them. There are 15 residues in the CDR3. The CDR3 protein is CASSKGYLMNTEAFF. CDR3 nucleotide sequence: TGTGCCAGTAGTAAGGGGTATTTGATGAACACTGAAGCTTTCTTT.

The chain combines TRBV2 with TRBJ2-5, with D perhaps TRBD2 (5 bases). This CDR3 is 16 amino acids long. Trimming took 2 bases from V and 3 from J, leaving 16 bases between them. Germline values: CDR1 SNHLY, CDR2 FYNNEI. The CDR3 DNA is TGTGCCAGCAGTGAATGGGTGGGAGCTGGGGAAGAGACCCAGTACTTC. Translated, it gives CASSEWVGAGEETQYF.

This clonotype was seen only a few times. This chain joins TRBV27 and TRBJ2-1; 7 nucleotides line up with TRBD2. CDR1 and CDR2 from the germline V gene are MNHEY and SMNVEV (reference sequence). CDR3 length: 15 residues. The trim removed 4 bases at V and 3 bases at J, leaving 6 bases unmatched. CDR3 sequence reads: CASSYGREFYNEQFF. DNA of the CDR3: TGTGCCAGCAGTTATGGGCGGGAGTTCTACAATGAGCAGTTCTTC.

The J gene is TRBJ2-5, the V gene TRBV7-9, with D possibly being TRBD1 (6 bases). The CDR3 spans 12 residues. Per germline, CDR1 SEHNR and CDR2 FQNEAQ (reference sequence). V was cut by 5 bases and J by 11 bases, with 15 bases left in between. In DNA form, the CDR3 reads TGTGCCAGCAGCACCATCGAGGGGGAGCAGTACTTC. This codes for CASSTIEGEQYF.

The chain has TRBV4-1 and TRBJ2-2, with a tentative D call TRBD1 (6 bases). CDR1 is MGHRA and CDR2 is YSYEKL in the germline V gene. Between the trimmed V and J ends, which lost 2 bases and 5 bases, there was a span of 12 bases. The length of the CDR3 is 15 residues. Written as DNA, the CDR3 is TGCGCCAGCAGCCAAAGGGGGTCGCGGACCGGGGAGCTGTTTTTT. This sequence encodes CASSQRGSRTGELFF.

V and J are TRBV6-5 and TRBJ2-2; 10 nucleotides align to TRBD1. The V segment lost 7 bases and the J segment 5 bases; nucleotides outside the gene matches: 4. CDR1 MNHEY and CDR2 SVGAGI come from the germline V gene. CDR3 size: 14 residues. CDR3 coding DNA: TGTGCCAGCACAAGACAGGGGGCGACCGGGGAGCTGTTTTTT. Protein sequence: CASTRQGATGELFF.

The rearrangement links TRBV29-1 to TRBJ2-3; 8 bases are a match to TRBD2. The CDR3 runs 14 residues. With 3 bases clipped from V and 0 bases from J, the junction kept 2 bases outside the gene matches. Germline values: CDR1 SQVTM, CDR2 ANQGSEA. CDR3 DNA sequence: TGCAGCGTTGAGGTAGCGGGGAGCACAGATACGCAGTATTTT. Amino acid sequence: CSVEVAGSTDTQYF.

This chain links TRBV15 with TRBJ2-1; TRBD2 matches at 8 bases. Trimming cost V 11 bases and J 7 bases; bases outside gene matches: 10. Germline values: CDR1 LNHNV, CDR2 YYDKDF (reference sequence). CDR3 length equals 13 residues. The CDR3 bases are TGTGCCGCTCGGGTTAGCGGGGAGAATGAGCAGTTCTTC. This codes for CAARVSGENEQFF. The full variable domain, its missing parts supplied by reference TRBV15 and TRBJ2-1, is DAMVIQNPRYQVTQFGKPVTLSCSQTLNHNVMYWYQQKSSQAPKLLFHYYDKDFNNEADTPDNFQSRRPNTSFCFLDIRSPGLGDTAMYLCAARVSGENEQFFGPGTRLTVL.

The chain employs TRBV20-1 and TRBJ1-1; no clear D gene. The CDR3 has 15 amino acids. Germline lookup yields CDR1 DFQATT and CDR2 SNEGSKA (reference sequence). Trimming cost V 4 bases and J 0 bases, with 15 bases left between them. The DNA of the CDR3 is TGCAGTGCTAACCCCGAAGGACGCCTGAACACTGAAGCTTTCTTT. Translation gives CSANPEGRLNTEAFF.

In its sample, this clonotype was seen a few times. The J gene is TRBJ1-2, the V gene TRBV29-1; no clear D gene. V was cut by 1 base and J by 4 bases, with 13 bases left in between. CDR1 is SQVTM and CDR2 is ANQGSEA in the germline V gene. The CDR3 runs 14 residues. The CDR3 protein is CSVEGPTMTYGYTF. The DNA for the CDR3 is TGCAGCGTTGAAGGTCCGACCATGACCTATGGCTACACCTTC.

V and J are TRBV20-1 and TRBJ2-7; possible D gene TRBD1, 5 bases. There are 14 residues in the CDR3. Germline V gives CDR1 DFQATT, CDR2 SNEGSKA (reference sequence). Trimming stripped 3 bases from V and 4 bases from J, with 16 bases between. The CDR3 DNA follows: TGCAGTGCTAGGGCGCTGGTAAGGGGATACGAGCAGTACTTC. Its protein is CSARALVRGYEQYF.